A selection of T cell receptor beta chains follows, all from one sample in a study of CD8 T cells in Susac syndrome. TCRdb re-derived calls from the immunoSEQ multiplex PCR reads in MiXCR, one entry per CDR3 protein. The sample holds 15,000 to 20,000 distinct CDR3 sequences, 95% seen once. Sequencing used CD8+ T cells from PBMCs. The receptors derive from a human donor in good health. The CDR3 runs from the conserved cysteine through the conserved F or W. The D gene is left open where the match is weak. Size tells how often a clone was seen (once, few, many) or the class of an expanded clone, and some rows leave it out.

v_call	clone_size	d_call	j_call	cdr3_nt	cdr3_aa
TRBV29-1	NA	NA	TRBJ2-1	TGCAGCGTTGCCTTTAGTGCGGGACCCCTTTCGGGTGAGCAGTTCTTC	CSVAFSAGPLSGEQFF
TRBV14	NA	TRBD2	TRBJ2-5	TGTGCCAGCAGCCAAGGTGGACTAGGGCGAAAGACCCAGTACTTC	CASSQGGLGRKTQYF
TRBV5-1	NA	NA	TRBJ2-7	TGCGCCAGCAGCTTGGCCGCGGGACTCAACTACGAGCAGTACTTC	CASSLAAGLNYEQYF
TRBV19	NA	TRBD2	TRBJ2-1	TGTGGATGTACGGGAGGGCCCTACAATGAGCAGTTCTTC	CGCTGGPYNEQFF
TRBV9	NA	NA	TRBJ2-1	TGTGCCAGCAGCGTAGAACTACAGTATGAGCAGTTCTTC	CASSVELQYEQFF
TRBV2	NA	TRBD1	TRBJ1-4	TGTGCCAGCAGTGAAGAGACAGGGGCGGGTGAAAAACTGTTTTTT	CASSEETGAGEKLFF
TRBV7-2	NA	NA	TRBJ2-7	TGTGCCAGCAGCTTAGTGACTAGTAACTACGAGCAGTACTTC	CASSLVTSNYEQYF
TRBV6-6	NA	NA	TRBJ2-7	TGTGCCAGCAGTTACCTTTACTCGATAGAGCAGTACTTC	CASSYLYSIEQYF
TRBV5-4	few	NA	TRBJ2-7	TGTGCCAGCAGCTACTCCTCCGGGGAGCAGTACTTC	CASSYSSGEQYF
TRBV27	NA	NA	TRBJ2-7	TGTGCCAGCAGTCAGACAGCCGGACTAACCTATTCTTACGAGCAGTACTTC	CASSQTAGLTYSYEQYF
TRBV5-1	NA	NA	TRBJ1-5	TGCGCCAGCAGCTTAGCAGGGGTCAGCAATCAGCCCCAGCATTTT	CASSLAGVSNQPQHF
TRBV27	NA	TRBD1	TRBJ1-2	TGTGCCAGCAGTTTATCCACAGGGGGCTACGGCTACACCTTC	CASSLSTGGYGYTF
TRBV15	NA	NA	TRBJ1-1	TGTGCCACCGCAGACGGGGGGGGTTGGACTGAAGCTTTCTTT	CATADGGGWTEAFF
TRBV7-2	NA	NA	TRBJ2-4	TGTGCCAGCAGCCTGACCAAAAACATTCAGTACTTC	CASSLTKNIQYF
TRBV27	NA	NA	TRBJ2-7	TGTGCCAGTAGTTTATCAGATGGTGGGCCCTACGAGCAGTACTTC	CASSLSDGGPYEQYF
TRBV28	few	TRBD1	TRBJ2-1	TGTGCCAGCAGTTCCCCTCGATTGGACAGGCACTACAATGAGCAGTTCTTC	CASSSPRLDRHYNEQFF
TRBV7-8	NA	TRBD2	TRBJ2-1	TGTGCCAGCAGCCCCTACACCGGGACTAGTCGGAATGAGCAGTTCTTC	CASSPYTGTSRNEQFF
TRBV4-1	NA	NA	TRBJ1-1	TGCGCCAGCAGCCAGGGCCCAGGGGAAACTGAAGCTTTCTTT	CASSQGPGETEAFF
TRBV7-9	NA	TRBD2	TRBJ2-1	TGTGCCAGCAGCGGACCTCTGGGACTAGGGGATGAGCAGTTCTTC	CASSGPLGLGDEQFF
TRBV28	NA	TRBD1	TRBJ2-7	TGTGCCAGCAGTCCCCTGACAGGGGGCACCAGTTACGAGCAGTACTTC	CASSPLTGGTSYEQYF
TRBV3-1	once	NA	TRBJ2-7	TGTGCCAGCAGCCTTGGAGTGGGCATTCTTTACGAGCAGTACTTC	CASSLGVGILYEQYF
TRBV29-1	NA	NA	TRBJ2-1	TGCAGCGTGGGAGTGGGGAATGAGCAGTTCTTC	CSVGVGNEQFF
TRBV9	NA	NA	TRBJ2-1	TGTGCCAGCAGCGTAGTAGGTGCCACCTACAATGAGCAGTTCTTC	CASSVVGATYNEQFF
TRBV20-1	NA	TRBD2	TRBJ2-7	TGCAGTGCTAGAGATCTAGCGGGACGTCCCTACGAGCAGTACTTC	CSARDLAGRPYEQYF
TRBV11-2	NA	NA	TRBJ2-1	TGTGCCAGCAGCTTAGCCGGGGAAGCGGGCTATGAGCAGTTCTTC	CASSLAGEAGYEQFF
TRBV7-2	once	NA	TRBJ2-1	TGTGCCAGCAGCTTAGTCGGTGCCACGGGTGAGCAGTTCTTC	CASSLVGATGEQFF
TRBV25-1	NA	NA	TRBJ2-1	TGTGCCAGCAGTGAATTAGTATCCGCGTACGGTGAGCAGTTCTTC	CASSELVSAYGEQFF
TRBV27	NA	TRBD2	TRBJ2-1	TGTGCCAGCAGTCCCGGGACTAGCGGGACTTACAATGAGCAGTTCTTC	CASSPGTSGTYNEQFF
TRBV19	NA	NA	TRBJ2-1	TGTGCCAGTAGTATCGTGGCCGCGGGGATCCCATACAATGAGCAGTTCTTC	CASSIVAAGIPYNEQFF
TRBV13	NA	TRBD2	TRBJ2-1	TGTGCCAGCAGCGCGGGACTAGCGAGCTACAATGAGCAGTTCTTC	CASSAGLASYNEQFF
TRBV7-9	NA	NA	TRBJ1-2	TGTGCCAGCAGCTTTTTTACGCAGGATACTAACTATGGCTACACCTTC	CASSFFTQDTNYGYTF
TRBV19	NA	NA	TRBJ2-1	TGTGCCAGTCGTAGCGGCCAAAGCTCCTACAATGAGCAGTTCTTC	CASRSGQSSYNEQFF
TRBV30	NA	NA	TRBJ2-1	TGTGCCTGGAGTGCCCTCGGACCACCATACAATGAGCAGTTCTTC	CAWSALGPPYNEQFF
TRBV7-9	NA	NA	TRBJ1-1	TGTGCCAGCAGTACTGGGGGAATAACTGAAGCTTTCTTT	CASSTGGITEAFF